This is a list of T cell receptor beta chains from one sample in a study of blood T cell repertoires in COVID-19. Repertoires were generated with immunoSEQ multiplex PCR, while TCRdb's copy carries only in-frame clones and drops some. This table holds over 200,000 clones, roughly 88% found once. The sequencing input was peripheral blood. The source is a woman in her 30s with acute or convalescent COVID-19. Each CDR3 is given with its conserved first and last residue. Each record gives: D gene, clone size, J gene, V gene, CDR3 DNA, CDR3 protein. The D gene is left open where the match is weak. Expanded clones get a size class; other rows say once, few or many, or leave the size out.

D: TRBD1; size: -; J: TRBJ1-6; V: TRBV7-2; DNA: TGTGCCAGCAACCAGGGGGCGGGAAATTCACCCCTCCACTTT; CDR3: CASNQGAGNSPLHF
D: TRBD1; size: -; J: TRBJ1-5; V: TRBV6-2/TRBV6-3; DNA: TGTGCCAGCAGTTACTCTGACAGGGCCCTTCAGCCCCAGCATTTT; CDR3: CASSYSDRALQPQHF
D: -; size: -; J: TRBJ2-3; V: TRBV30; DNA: TGTGCCTGCCGACTCGATGGAGATACGCAGTATTTT; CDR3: CACRLDGDTQYF
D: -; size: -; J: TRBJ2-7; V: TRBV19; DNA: TGTGCCAGTAGTCACTTAGAACAGGGAAACTACGAGCAGTACTTC; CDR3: CASSHLEQGNYEQYF
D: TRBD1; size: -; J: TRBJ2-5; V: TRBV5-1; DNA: TGCGCCAGCAGCACCGGACAGGGGGCTTGGGAGACCCAGTACTTC; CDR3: CASSTGQGAWETQYF
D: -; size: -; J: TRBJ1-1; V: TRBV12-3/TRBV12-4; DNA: TGTGCCAGCAGTTTTGGACAGACAGAAGCTTTCTTT; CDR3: CASSFGQTEAFF
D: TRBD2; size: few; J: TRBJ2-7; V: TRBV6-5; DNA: TGTGCCAGCAGTTTTACTAGCGGAGCCTCCTACGAGCAGTACTTC; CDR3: CASSFTSGASYEQYF
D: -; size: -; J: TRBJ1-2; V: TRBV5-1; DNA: TGCGCCAGCAGCCCAAGGACAGATAACTATGGCTACACCTTC; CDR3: CASSPRTDNYGYTF
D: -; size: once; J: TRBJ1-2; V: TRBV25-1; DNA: TGTGCCAGCAGTGAATATTCACAGGGATCCGGGGGCTACACCTTC; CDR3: CASSEYSQGSGGYTF
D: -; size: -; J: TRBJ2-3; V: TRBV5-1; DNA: TGCGCCAGCAGCTTGGTGTTTGCAGGGACAGATACGCAGTATTTT; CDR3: CASSLVFAGTDTQYF
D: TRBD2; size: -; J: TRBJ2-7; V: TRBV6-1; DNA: TGTGCCAGCAGTGAAGCCATGACTAGCGGGAATCCTTGGGACTACGAGCAGTACTTC; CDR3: CASSEAMTSGNPWDYEQYF
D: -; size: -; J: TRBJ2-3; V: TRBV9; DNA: TGTGCCAGCAGCGTCTCCCCTTCAGATACGCAGTATTTT; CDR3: CASSVSPSDTQYF
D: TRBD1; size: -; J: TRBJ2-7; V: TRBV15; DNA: TGTGCCACCAGCAGGGGGGACAGGGGCTACGAGCAGTACTTC; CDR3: CATSRGDRGYEQYF
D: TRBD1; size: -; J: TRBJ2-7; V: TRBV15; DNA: TGTGCCACCAGCAGGGGGACAGGGTACGAGCAGTACTTC; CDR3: CATSRGTGYEQYF
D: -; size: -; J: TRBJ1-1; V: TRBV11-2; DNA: TGTGCCAGCAGCGGATACAGGGCTGAAGCTTTCTTT; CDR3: CASSGYRAEAFF